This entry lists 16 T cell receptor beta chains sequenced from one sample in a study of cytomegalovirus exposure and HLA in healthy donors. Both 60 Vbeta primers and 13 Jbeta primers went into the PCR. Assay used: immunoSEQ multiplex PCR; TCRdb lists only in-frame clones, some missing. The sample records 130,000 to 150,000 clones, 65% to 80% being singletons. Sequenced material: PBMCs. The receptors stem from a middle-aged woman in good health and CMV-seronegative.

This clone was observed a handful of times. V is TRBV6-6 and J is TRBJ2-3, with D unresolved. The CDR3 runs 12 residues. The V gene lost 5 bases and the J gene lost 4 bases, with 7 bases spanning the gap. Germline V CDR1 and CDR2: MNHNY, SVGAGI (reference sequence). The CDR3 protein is CASSPSSDTQYF. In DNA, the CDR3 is TGTGCCAGCAGTCCTTCTTCAGATACGCAGTATTTT.

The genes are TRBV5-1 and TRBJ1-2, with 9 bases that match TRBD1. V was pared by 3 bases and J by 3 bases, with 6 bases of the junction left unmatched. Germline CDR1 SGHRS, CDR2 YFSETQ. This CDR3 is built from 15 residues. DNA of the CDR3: TGCGCCAGCAGCTCAGGACAGGGGAATCACTATGGCTACACCTTC. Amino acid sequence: CASSSGQGNHYGYTF.

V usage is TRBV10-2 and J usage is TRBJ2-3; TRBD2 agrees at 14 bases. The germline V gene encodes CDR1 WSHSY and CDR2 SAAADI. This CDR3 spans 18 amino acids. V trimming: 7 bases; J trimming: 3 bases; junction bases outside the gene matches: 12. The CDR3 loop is CASNPPGLAGVSTDTQYF. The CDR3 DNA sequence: TGCGCCAGCAATCCCCCGGGACTAGCGGGAGTTAGTACAGATACGCAGTATTTT.

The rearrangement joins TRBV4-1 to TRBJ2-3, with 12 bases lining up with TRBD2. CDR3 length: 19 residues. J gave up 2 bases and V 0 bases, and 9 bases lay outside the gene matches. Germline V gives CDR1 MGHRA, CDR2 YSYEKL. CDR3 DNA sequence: TGCGCCAGCAGCCAAGATCCCCCCGCTAGCGGGGGGGCCACAGATACGCAGTATTTT. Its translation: CASSQDPPASGGATDTQYF.

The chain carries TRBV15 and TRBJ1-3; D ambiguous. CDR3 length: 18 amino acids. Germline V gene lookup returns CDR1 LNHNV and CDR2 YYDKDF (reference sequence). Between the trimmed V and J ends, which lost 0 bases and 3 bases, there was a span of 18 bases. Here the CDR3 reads CATSRETTDPGYGNTIYF. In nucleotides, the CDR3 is TGTGCCACCAGCAGAGAAACAACTGATCCGGGATATGGAAACACCATATATTTT. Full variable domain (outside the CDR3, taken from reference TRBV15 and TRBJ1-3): DAMVIQNPRYQVTQFGKPVTLSCSQTLNHNVMYWYQQKSSQAPKLLFHYYDKDFNNEADTPDNFQSRRPNTSFCFLDIRSPGLGDTAMYLCATSRETTDPGYGNTIYFGEGSWLTVV.

CDR3 DNA: TGTGCCAGCAGAGGGACAGGGGGCAACACCGGGGAGCTGTTTTTT. It encodes CASRGTGGNTGELFF. The genes are TRBV2 and TRBJ2-2; TRBD1 matches 12 bases. Germline trimming cut 6 bases from V and 2 bases from J; bases unmatched to any gene: 1. Germline V gene lookup returns CDR1 SNHLY and CDR2 FYNNEI. The CDR3 consists of 15 residues.

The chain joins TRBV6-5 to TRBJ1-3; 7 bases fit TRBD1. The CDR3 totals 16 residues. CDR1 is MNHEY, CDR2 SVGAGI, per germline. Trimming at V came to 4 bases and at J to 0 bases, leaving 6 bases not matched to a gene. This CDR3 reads CASSWDSPPSGNTIYF. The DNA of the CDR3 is TGTGCCAGCAGTTGGGACAGTCCGCCCTCTGGAAACACCATATATTTT.

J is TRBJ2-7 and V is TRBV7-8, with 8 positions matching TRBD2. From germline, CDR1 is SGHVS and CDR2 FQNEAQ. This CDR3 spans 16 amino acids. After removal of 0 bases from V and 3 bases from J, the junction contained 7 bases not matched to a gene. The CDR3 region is CASSLAPAGVLYEQYF. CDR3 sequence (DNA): TGTGCCAGCAGCTTAGCGCCAGCGGGGGTACTCTACGAGCAGTACTTC.

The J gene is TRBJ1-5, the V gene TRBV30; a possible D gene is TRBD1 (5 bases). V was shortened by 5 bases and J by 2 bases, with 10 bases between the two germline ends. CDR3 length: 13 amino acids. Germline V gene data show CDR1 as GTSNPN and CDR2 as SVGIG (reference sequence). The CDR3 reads CAWAPTGNQPQHF. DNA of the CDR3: TGTGCCTGGGCTCCGACAGGCAATCAGCCCCAGCATTTT.

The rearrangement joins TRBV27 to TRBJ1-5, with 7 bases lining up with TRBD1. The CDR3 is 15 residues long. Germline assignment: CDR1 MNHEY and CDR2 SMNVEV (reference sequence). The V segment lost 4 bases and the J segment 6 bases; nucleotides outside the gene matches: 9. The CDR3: CASSSYHRGTQPQHF. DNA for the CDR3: TGTGCCAGCAGTTCCTATCACAGGGGCACTCAGCCCCAGCATTTT.

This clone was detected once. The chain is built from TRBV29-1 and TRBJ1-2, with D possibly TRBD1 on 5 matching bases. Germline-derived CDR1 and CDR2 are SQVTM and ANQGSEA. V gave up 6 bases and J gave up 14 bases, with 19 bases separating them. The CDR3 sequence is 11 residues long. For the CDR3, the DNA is TGCAGCGTCAATTACAGGATGGCTAGGACCTTC. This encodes CSVNYRMARTF.

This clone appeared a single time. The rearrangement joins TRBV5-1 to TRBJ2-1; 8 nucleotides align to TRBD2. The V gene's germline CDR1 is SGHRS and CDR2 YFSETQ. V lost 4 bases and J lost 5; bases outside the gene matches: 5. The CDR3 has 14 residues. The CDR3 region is CASSPGGRNNEQFF. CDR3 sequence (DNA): TGCGCCAGCAGCCCGGGGGGGCGGAACAATGAGCAGTTCTTC.

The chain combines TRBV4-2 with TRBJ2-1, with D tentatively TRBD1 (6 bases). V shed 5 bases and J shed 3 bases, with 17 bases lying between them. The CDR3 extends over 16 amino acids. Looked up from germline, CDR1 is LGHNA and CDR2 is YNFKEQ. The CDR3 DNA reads TGTGCCAGCAGCTACCTCCCAGGACAGAGCTACAATGAGCAGTTCTTC. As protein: CASSYLPGQSYNEQFF.

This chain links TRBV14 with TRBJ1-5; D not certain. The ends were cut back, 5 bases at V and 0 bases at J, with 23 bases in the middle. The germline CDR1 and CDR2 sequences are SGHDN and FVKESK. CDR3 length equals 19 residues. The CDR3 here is CASSCSGFTESYSNQPQHF. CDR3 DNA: TGTGCCAGCAGCTGCTCTGGGTTTACAGAAAGTTATAGCAATCAGCCCCAGCATTTT. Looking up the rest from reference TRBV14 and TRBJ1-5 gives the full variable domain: EAGVTQFPSHSVIEKGQTVTLRCDPISGHDNLYWYRRVMGKEIKFLLHFVKESKQDESGMPNNRFLAERTGGTYSTLKVQPAELEDSGVYFCASSCSGFTESYSNQPQHFGDGTRLSIL.

The CDR3 is CASSPDRGLNTEAFF. CDR3 in DNA: TGTGCCAGCAGTCCGGACAGGGGGTTGAACACTGAAGCTTTCTTT. This sequence joins TRBV5-6 and TRBJ1-1; 10 nucleotides line up with TRBD1. Germline V CDR1 and CDR2: SGHDT, YYEEEE. There are 15 residues in the CDR3. Trimming took 5 bases from V and 0 from J; bases not matched to a gene: 4.

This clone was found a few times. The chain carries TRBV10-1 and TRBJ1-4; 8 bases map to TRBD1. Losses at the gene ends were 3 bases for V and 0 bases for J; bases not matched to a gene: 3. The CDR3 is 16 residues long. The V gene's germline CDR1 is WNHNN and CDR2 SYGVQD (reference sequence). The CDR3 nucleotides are TGCGCCAGCAGTGACTACAGGGGGGCAACTAATGAAAAACTGTTTTTT. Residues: CASSDYRGATNEKLFF.